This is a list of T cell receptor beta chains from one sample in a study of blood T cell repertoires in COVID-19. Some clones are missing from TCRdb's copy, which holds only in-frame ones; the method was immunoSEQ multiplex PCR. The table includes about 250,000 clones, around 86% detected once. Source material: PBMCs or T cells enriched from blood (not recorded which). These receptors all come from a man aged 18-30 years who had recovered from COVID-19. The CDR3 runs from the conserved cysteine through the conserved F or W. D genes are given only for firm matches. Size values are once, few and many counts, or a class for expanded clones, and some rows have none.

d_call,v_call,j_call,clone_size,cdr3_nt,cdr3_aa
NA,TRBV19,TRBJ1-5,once,TGTGCCAGTACTTTTGACAGAGGAAATCAGCCCCAGCATTTT,CASTFDRGNQPQHF
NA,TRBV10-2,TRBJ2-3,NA,TGCGCCAGCAGTTATCGGACTCAAAGCACAGATACGCAGTATTTT,CASSYRTQSTDTQYF
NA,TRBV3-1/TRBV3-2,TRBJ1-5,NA,TGTGCCAGCAGCCAAGAATTTTTGAGGCCCCAGCATTTT,CASSQEFLRPQHF
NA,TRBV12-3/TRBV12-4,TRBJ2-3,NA,TGTGCCAGCAGTTTAGGGGGGGCAGATACGCAGTATTTT,CASSLGGADTQYF
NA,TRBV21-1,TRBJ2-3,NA,TGTGCCAGCAGCACCTTAGCGGGGAGGGAAGATACGCAGTATTTT,CASSTLAGREDTQYF
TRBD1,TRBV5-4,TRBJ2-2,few,TGTGCCAGCAGCTACGGACAGGGGGCGTCCGGGGAGCTGTTTTTT,CASSYGQGASGELFF
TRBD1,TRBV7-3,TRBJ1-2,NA,TGTGCCAGCAGCTCGAGACAGGGTGGAGGCTACACCTTC,CASSSRQGGGYTF
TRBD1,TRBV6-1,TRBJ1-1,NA,TGTGCCAGCAGTGAAACGGTGGTGGGACAGGGGGTGGACACTGAAGCTTTCTTT,CASSETVVGQGVDTEAFF
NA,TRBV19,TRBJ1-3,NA,TGTGCCAGTAGTATTTTGGCGGCAGGGAACCTTGCTGGAAACACCATATATTTT,CASSILAAGNLAGNTIYF
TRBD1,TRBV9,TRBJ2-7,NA,TGTGCCAGCAGTACCCCGGGACAGGGGGGCAGCTCCTACGAGCAGTACTTC,CASSTPGQGGSSYEQYF
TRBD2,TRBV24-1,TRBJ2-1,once,TGTGCCACCAGGGGGACTAGCGGGAGCAATGAGCAGTTCTTC,CATRGTSGSNEQFF
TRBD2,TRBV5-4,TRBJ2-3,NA,TGTGCCAGCAGTCACGGGACTAGCGGGAGGGTGAGCACAGATACGCAGTATTTT,CASSHGTSGRVSTDTQYF
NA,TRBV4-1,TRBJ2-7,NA,TGCGCCAGCAGCCAAGTCGTACACAGGGTGGACGAGCAGTACTTC,CASSQVVHRVDEQYF
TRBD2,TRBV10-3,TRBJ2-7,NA,TGTGCCATCAGTGGACCCGGGACAGATTTGTGGGGACTAGCGCGGGAGCAGTACTTC,CAISGPGTDLWGLAREQYF
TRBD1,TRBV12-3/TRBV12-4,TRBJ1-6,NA,TGTGCCAGCAGTACTGACAGGGTAGCACCCCTCCACTTT,CASSTDRVAPLHF
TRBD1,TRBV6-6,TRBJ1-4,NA,TGTGCCAGCAGCCAAAGTGTGGCCGGGACAGGGTTAATCTGGAGTGAAAAACTGTTTTTT,CASSQSVAGTGLIWSEKLFF
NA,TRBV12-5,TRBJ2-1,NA,TGTGCTAGTGGTTTGCCATTGGCTGAGCAGTTCTTC,CASGLPLAEQFF
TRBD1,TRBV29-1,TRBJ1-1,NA,TGCAGCGGGGGACAGGGGTTAATGAACACTGAAGCTTTCTTT,CSGGQGLMNTEAFF
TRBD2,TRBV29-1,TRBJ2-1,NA,TGCAGCGGCTTTGGACTAGTGGGATACAATGAGCAGTTCTTC,CSGFGLVGYNEQFF
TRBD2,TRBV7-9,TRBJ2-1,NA,TGTGCCAGCAGCACCCTAGCGGGAGCGGGCTACAATGAGCAGTTCTTC,CASSTLAGAGYNEQFF
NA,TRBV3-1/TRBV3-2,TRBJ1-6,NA,TGTGCCAGCAGCCTCACAGGCTACAATTCACCCCTCCACTTT,CASSLTGYNSPLHF
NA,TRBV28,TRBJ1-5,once,TGTGCCAGCAGTTACAGGGCAGATAGCAATCAGCCCCAGCATTTT,CASSYRADSNQPQHF
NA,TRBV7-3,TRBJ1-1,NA,TGTGCCAGCAGCTTACAGGGTAGAAACACTGAAGCTTTCTTT,CASSLQGRNTEAFF